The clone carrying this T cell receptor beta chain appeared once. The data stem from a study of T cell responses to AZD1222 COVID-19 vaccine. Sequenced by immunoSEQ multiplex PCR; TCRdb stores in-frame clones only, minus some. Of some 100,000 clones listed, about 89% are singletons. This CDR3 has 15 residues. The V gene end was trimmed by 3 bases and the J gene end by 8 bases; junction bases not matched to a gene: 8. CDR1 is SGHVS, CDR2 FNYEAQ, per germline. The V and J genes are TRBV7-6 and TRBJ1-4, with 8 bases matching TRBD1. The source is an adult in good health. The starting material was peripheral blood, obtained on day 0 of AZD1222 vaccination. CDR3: CASSFKPGGEEKLFF. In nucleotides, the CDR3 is TGTGCCAGCAGCTTCAAGCCAGGGGGCGAAGAAAAACTGTTTTTT. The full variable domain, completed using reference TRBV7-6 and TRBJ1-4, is GAGVSQSPRYKVTKRGQDVALRCDPISGHVSLYWYRQALGQGPEFLTYFNYEAQQDKSGLPNDRFSAERPEGSISTLTIQRTEQRDSAMYRCASSFKPGGEEKLFFGSGTQLSVL.